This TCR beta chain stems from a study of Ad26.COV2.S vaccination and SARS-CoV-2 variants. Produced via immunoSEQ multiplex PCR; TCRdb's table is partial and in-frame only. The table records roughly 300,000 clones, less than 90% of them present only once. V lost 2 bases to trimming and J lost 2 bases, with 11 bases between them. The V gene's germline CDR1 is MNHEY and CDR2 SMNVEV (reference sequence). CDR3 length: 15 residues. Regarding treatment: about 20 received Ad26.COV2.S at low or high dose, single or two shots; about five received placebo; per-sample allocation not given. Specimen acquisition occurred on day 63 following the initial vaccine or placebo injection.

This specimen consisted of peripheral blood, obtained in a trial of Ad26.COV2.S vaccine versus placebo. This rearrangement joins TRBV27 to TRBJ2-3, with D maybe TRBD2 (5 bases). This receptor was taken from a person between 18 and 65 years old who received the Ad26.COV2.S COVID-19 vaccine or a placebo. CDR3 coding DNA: TGTGCCAGCAGTTTAGGGAGCGAATTCACAGATACGCAGTATTTT. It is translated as CASSLGSEFTDTQYF.